This T cell receptor beta chain comes out of a study of cytomegalovirus exposure and HLA in healthy donors. Whole-study context: In an early release, HLA-typed donors contributed approximately 80 million unique TCR sequences. Study-wide results and caveats: A later analysis found common viral pathogens apparently linked to several of the most significant clusters.

Sampled while nominally healthy, donors likely had unrecorded immune exposures. CDR1 is MNHEY, CDR2 SMNVEV, per germline (reference sequence). V shed 5 bases, J shed 6 bases, and the junction held 13 bases outside the gene matches. The CDR3 totals 16 residues. The PCR was carried out with 60 Vbeta primers and 13 Jbeta primers. The repertoire was sequenced with immunoSEQ multiplex PCR; TCRdb's copy has only in-frame clones and lacks some. The profile shows some 200,000 clones, 80% to 85% of them singletons. Comment on this clone: Antigen specificity is unknown.

The sample consisted of PBMCs. The chain uses TRBV27 and TRBJ2-3; 8 bases are a match to TRBD2. This receptor was taken from a woman aged 18-29 years in good health and CMV-seronegative. This CDR3 is CASSPLYSGGGDTQYF. The CDR3 bases are TGTGCCAGCAGTCCCCTCTACTCGGGAGGGGGTGATACGCAGTATTTT.